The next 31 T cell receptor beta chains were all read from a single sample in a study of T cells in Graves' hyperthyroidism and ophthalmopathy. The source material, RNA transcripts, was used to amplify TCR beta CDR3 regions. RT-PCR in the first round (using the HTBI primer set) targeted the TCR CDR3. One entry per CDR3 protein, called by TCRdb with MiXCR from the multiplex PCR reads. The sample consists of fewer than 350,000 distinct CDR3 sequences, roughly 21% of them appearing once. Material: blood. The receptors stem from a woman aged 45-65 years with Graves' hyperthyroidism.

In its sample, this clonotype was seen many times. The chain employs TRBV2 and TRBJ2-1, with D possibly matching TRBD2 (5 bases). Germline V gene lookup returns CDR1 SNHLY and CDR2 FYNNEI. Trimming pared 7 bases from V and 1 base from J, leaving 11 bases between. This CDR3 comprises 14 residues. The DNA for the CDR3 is TGTGCCAGCATTCCGGGAAGGTCCTACAATGAGCAGTTCTTC. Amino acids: CASIPGRSYNEQFF. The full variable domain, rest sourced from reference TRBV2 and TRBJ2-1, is EPEVTQTPSHQVTQMGQEVILRCVPISNHLYFYWYRQILGQKVEFLVSFYNNEISEKSEIFDDQFSVERPDGSNFTLKIRSTKLEDSAMYFCASIPGRSYNEQFFGPGTRLTVL.

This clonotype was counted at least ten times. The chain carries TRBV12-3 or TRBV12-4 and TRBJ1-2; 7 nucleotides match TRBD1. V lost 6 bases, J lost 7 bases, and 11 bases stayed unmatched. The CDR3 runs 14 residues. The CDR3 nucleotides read TGTGCCAGCAGCGAAGCGACAGGGAGATTTGGCTACACCTTC. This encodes CASSEATGRFGYTF.

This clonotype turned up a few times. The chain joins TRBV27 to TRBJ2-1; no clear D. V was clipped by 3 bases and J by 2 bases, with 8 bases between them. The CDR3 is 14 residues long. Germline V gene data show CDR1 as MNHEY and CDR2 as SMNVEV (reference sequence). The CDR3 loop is CASSFGTTYNEQFF. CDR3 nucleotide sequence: TGTGCCAGCAGTTTCGGTACAACCTACAATGAGCAGTTCTTC.

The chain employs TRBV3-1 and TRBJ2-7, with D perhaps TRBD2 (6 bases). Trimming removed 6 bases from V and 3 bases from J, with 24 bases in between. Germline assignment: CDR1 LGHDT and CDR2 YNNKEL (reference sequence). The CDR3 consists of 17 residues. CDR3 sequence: CASSEALPGELDYEQYF. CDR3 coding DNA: TGTGCCAGCAGTGAAGCGCTTCCGGGAGAATTGGACTACGAGCAGTACTTC.

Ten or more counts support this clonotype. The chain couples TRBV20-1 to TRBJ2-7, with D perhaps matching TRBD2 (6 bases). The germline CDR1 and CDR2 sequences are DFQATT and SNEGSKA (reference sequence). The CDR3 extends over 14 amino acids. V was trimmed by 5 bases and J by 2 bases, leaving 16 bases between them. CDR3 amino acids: CSAVTLSGAYEQYF. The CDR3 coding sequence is TGCAGTGCTGTGACGTTGTCGGGGGCCTACGAGCAGTACTTC.

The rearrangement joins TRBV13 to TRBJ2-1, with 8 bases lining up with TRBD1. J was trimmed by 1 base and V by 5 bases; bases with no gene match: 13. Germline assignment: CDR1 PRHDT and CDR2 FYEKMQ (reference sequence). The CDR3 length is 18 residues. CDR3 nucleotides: TGTGCCAGCAGCCCCCCCCGGACAGGGCAAGGGTCCTACAATGAGCAGTTCTTC. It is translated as CASSPPRTGQGSYNEQFF. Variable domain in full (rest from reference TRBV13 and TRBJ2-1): AAGVIQSPRHLIKEKRETATLKCYPIPRHDTVYWYQQGPGQDPQFLISFYEKMQSDKGSIPDRFSAQQFSDYHSELNMSSLELGDSALYFCASSPPRTGQGSYNEQFFGPGTRLTVL.

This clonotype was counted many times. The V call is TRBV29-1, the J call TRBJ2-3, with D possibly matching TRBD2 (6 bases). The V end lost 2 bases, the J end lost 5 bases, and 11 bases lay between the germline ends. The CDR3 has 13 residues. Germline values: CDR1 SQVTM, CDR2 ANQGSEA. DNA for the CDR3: TGCAGCGTTGAACCGGGAGCGATAGATACGCAGTATTTT. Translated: CSVEPGAIDTQYF.

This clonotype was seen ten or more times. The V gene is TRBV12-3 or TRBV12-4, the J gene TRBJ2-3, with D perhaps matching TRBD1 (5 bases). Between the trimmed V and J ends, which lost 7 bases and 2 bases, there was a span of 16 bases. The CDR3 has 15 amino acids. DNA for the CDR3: TGTGCCAGCAAAAGGGGCGGCCCCACCACAGATACGCAGTATTTT. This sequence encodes CASKRGGPTTDTQYF.

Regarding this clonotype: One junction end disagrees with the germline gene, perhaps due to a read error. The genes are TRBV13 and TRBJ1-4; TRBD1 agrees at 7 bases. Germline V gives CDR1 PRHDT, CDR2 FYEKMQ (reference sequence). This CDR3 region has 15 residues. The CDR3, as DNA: TGCGCCAGCAGTCGGTTTGGGACAGACAATGAAAAACTGTTTTTT. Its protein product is CASSRFGTDNEKLFF.

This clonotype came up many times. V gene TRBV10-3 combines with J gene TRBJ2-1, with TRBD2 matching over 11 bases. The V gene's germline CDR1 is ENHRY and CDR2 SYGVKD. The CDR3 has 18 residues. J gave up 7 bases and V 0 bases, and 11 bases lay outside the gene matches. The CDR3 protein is CAISESTGTSGTRNEQFF. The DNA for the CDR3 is TGTGCCATCAGTGAGTCGACTGGGACTAGCGGAACAAGGAATGAGCAGTTCTTC.

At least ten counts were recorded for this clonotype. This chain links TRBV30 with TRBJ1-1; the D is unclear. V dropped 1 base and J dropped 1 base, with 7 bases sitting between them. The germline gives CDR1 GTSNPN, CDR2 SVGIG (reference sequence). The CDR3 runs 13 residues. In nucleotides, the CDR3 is TGTGCCTGGAGTGGTCTCACGAACACTGAAGCTTTCTTT. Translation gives CAWSGLTNTEAFF. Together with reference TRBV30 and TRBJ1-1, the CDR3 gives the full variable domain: SQTIHQWPATLVQPVGSPLSLECTVEGTSNPNLYWYRQAAGRGLQLLFYSVGIGQISSEVPQNLSASRPQDRQFILSSKKLLLSDSGFYLCAWSGLTNTEAFFGQGTRLTVV.

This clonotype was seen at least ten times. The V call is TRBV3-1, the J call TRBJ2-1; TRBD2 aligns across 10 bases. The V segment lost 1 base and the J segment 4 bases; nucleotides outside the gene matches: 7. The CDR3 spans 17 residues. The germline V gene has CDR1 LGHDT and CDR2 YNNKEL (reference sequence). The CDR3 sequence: CASSQGSGGPKYNEQFF. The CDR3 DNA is TGTGCCAGCAGCCAAGGTAGCGGGGGGCCCAAATACAATGAGCAGTTCTTC.

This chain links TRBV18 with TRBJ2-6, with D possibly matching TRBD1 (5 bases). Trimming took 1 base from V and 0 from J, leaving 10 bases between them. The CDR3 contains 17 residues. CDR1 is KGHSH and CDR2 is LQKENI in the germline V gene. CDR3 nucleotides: TGTGCCAGCTCACCACAAAACCAGGGCTCTGGGGCCAACGTCCTGACTTTC. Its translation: CASSPQNQGSGANVLTF.

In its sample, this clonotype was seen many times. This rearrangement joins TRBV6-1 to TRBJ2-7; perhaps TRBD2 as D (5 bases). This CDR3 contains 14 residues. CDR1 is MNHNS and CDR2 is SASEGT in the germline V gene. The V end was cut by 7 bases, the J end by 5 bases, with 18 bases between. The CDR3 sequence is CASTARRYSDEQYF. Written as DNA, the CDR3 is TGTGCCAGCACCGCCCGAAGGTATAGCGACGAGCAGTACTTC.

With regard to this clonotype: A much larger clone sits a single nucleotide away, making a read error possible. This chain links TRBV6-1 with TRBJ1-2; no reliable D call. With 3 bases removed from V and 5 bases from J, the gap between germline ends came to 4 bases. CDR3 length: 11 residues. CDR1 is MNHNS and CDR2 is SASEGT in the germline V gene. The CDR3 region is CASSEEYGYTF. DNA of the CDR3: TGTGCCAGCAGTGAGGAATATGGCTACACCTTC.

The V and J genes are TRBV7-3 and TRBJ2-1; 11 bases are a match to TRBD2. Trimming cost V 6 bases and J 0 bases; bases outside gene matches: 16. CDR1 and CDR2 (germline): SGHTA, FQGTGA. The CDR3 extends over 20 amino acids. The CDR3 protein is CASRSSGGRYLLSSYNEQFF. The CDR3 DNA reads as TGTGCCAGCAGGTCTAGCGGGGGGCGCTACCTCCTAAGCTCCTACAATGAGCAGTTCTTC.

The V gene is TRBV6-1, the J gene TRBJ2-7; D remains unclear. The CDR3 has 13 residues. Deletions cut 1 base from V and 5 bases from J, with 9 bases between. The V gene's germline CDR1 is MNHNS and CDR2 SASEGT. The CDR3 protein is CASSEDTTHEQYF. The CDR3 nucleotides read TGTGCCAGCAGTGAAGATACAACCCACGAGCAGTACTTC.

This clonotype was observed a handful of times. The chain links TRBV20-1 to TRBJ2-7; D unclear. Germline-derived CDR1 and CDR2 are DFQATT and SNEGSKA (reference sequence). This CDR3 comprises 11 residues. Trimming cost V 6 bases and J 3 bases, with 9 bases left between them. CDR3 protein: CSASSGYEQYF. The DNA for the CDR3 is TGCAGTGCAAGTAGTGGCTACGAGCAGTACTTC.

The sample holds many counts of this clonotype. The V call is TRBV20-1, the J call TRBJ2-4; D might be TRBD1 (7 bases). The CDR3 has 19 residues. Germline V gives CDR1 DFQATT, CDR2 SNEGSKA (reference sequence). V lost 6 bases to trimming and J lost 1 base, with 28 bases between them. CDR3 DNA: TGCAGTGCCCCCTCCGCGGGACAGCCCCTTCGGGTGGCCAAAAACATTCAGTACTTC. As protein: CSAPSAGQPLRVAKNIQYF.

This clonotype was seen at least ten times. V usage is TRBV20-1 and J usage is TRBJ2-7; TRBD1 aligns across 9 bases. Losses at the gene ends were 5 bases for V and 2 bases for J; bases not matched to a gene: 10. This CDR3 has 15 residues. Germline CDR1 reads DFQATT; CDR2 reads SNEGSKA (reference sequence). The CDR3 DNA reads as TGCAGTGCTTCACAGGGGGCGAGTACCCCCTACGAGCAGTACTTC. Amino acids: CSASQGASTPYEQYF.

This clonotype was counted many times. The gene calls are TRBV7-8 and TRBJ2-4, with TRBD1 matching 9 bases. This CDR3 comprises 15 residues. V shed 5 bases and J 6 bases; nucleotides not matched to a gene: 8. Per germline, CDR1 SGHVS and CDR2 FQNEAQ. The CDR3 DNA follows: TGTGCCAGCAGCCCATACACAGGGGGCGGAAACATTCAGTACTTC. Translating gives CASSPYTGGGNIQYF.

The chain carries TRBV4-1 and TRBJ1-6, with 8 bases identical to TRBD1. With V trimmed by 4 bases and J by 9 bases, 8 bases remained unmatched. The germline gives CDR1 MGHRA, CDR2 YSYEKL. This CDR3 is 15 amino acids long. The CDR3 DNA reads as TGCGCCAGCAGCCCCCTGCAGGGGGCAGGTTCACCCCTCCACTTT. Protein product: CASSPLQGAGSPLHF.

The CDR3: CASSELAGINEQFF. In DNA form, the CDR3 reads TGTGCCAGTAGCGAATTAGCGGGAATAAATGAGCAGTTCTTC. The rearrangement joins TRBV19 to TRBJ2-1; 8 bases align to TRBD2. The V gene's germline CDR1 is LNHDA and CDR2 SQIVND (reference sequence). The CDR3 covers 14 residues. Trimming took 6 bases from V and 7 from J; bases not matched to a gene: 8. Based on the CDR3 plus reference TRBV19 and TRBJ2-1, the full variable domain is DGGITQSPKYLFRKEGQNVTLSCEQNLNHDAMYWYRQDPGQGLRLIYYSQIVNDFQKGDIAEGYSVSREKKESFPLTVTSAQKNPTAFYLCASSELAGINEQFFGPGTRLTVL.

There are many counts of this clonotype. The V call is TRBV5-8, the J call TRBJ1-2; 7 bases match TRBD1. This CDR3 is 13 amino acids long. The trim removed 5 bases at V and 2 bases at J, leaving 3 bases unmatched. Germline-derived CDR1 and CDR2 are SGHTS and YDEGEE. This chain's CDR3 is CASRNRGNYGYTF. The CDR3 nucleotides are TGTGCCAGCAGGAACAGGGGAAACTATGGCTACACCTTC.

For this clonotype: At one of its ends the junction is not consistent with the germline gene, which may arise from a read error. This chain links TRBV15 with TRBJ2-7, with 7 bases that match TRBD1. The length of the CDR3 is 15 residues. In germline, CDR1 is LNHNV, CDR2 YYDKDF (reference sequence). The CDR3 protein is CTTSRYTDRAYEQYF. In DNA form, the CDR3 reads TGTACCACCAGCAGATATACCGACAGGGCCTACGAGCAGTACTTC.

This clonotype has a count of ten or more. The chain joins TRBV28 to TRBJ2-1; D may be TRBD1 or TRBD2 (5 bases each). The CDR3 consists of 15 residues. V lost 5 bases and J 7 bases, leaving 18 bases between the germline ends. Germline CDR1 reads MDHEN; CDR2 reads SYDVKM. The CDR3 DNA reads TGTGCCAGCAGTCCGGGACCGGGAACCTTAAATGAGCAGTTCTTC. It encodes CASSPGPGTLNEQFF.

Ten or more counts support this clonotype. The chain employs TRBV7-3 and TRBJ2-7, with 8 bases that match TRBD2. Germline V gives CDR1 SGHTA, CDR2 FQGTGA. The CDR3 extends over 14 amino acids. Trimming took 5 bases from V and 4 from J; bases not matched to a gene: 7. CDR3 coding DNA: TGTGCCAGCAGCCTACAGCGGGAGTCGTACGAGCAGTACTTC. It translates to CASSLQRESYEQYF.

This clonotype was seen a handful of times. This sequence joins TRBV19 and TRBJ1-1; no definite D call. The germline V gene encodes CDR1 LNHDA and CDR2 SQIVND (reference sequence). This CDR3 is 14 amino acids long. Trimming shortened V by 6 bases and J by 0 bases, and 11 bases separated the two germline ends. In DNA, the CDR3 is TGTGCCAGTAGGAGTTTGGGCGTGAACACTGAAGCTTTCTTT. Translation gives CASRSLGVNTEAFF.

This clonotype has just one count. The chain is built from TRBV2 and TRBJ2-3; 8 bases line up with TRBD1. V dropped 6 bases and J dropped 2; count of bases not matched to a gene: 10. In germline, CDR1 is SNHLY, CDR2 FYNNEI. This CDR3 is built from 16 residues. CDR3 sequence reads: CASRFAGTGVTDTQYF. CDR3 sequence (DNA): TGTGCCAGCAGATTTGCCGGGACAGGAGTCACAGATACGCAGTATTTT.

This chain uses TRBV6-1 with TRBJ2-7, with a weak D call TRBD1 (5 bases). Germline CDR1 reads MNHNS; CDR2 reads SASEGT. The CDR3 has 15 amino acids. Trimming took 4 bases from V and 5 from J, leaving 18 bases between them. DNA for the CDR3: TGTGCCAGCAGTGGCAGGGTGGCTGACCGAGACGAGCAGTACTTC. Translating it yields CASSGRVADRDEQYF.

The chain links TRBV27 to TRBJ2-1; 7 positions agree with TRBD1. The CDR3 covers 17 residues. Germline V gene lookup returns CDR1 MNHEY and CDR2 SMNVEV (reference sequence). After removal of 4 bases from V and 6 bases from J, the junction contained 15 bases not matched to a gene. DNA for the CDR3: TGTGCCAGCAGTTCCGCCGGGGACAGCGCTATGGGCAATGAGCAGTTCTTC. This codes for CASSSAGDSAMGNEQFF.